The subject of this entry is one T cell receptor (beta chain). Its antigen remains unidentified. What was amplified from RNA transcripts were TCR beta CDR3 regions. When the TCR CDR3 underwent first-round RT-PCR, the HTBI primer set was used. TCRdb re-analysed the multiplex PCR reads in MiXCR, keeping a single row per CDR3 protein. Among around 700,000 distinct CDR3 sequences, around a sixth were seen once, and the ten largest hold 16%. The data belong to a study of T cells in Graves' hyperthyroidism and ophthalmopathy. Regarding the study as a whole: Among clonotypes expanded in thyroid above 0.001, most were also found in blood.

Newly diagnosed hyperthyroidism, duration under 2 months, in patients aged 18 to 65. Specimen: blood. This receptor was obtained from a woman in her 50s with Graves' hyperthyroidism that later progressed to Graves' ophthalmopathy.

CDR3 sequence reads: CSARDPAGGSDTQYF. The CDR3 nucleotides read TGCAGTGCTAGAGATCCAGCGGGGGGGTCAGATACGCAGTATTTT. J is TRBJ2-3 and V is TRBV20-1; 10 bases map to TRBD2. Trimming cost V 0 bases and J 4 bases; bases outside gene matches: 4. Germline CDR1 is DFQATT and CDR2 is SNEGSKA (reference sequence). This CDR3 spans 15 amino acids.